Detailed here is one T cell receptor beta chain. V gave up 0 bases and J gave up 2 bases, with 7 bases separating them. The CDR3 runs to 14 residues. Germline CDR1 reads MGHRA; CDR2 reads YSYEKL. The data stem from a study of cytomegalovirus exposure and HLA in healthy donors. TCRdb keeps only in-frame clones here, not all; method: immunoSEQ multiplex PCR. The table records under 300,000 clones, almost 90% of them present only once. This receptor was taken from a woman under 30 in good health and CMV-seronegative. Material for sequencing was PBMCs. V usage is TRBV4-1 and J usage is TRBJ1-2; D perhaps matches TRBD1 (5 bases). The CDR3 loop reads CASSQETGNYGYTF. The CDR3, as DNA: TGCGCCAGCAGCCAAGAAACAGGCAACTATGGCTACACCTTC.